The 14 T cell receptor beta chains listed next were all sequenced from one sample in a study of blood T cells in healthy people across ages. The second PCR ran about 6 to 12 cycles with a sample-barcoded 5' primer and J-beta primers. TCRdb itself ran the 5' RACE reads through MiXCR, one entry per CDR3 protein. The sample holds about 1.7 million distinct CDR3 sequences; roughly 27% are singletons and the top ten take 7.7%. Sequenced input: blood. The receptors stem from a woman aged 25 to 39 in good health.

As for this clonotype: A clone one base away is much larger, so this may be a read error. The V and J genes are TRBV10-2 and TRBJ2-1; maybe TRBD2 (6 bases). V lost 2 bases and J lost 6, with 14 bases in between. Germline values: CDR1 WSHSY, CDR2 SAAADI. This CDR3 region has 15 residues. The CDR3 DNA sequence: TGCGCCAGCAGTGAGGGGACTTCAACATCCAATGAGCAGTTCTTC. It specifies CASSEGTSTSNEQFF.

The table lists this clonotype with a few counts. One end of the junction does not line up with germline, which may come from a read error. This chain connects TRBV25-1 to TRBJ2-7, with D unresolved. Germline V gene data show CDR1 as MGHDK and CDR2 as SYGVNS. This CDR3 comprises 13 residues. For the CDR3, the DNA is TGTACCAGCAGCGACACACGATTCCACGAGCAGTACTTC. It translates to CTSSDTRFHEQYF.

The J gene is TRBJ2-3, the V gene TRBV24-1, with TRBD2 matching 7 bases. In germline, CDR1 is KGHDR, CDR2 SFDVKD. V was pared by 4 bases and J by 3 bases, with 9 bases of the junction left unmatched. This CDR3 has 16 residues. CDR3 bases: TGTGCCACCAGTGACTCAAGCGGGGCGCTTACAGATACGCAGTATTTT. Encoded protein: CATSDSSGALTDTQYF.

The chain combines TRBV7-2 with TRBJ2-1, with 10 positions matching TRBD2. The CDR3 runs to 14 residues. After removal of 4 bases from V and 8 bases from J, the junction contained 5 bases not matched to a gene. Germline loops: CDR1 SGHTA, CDR2 FQGNSA. This CDR3 reads CASSSGTSVYEQFF. In nucleotides, the CDR3 is TGTGCCAGCAGCTCCGGGACTAGCGTATATGAGCAGTTCTTC.

This chain links TRBV7-2 with TRBJ2-3, with TRBD2 matching over 9 bases. Trimming cost V 0 bases and J 1 base; bases outside gene matches: 5. CDR1 and CDR2 (germline): SGHTA, FQGNSA. CDR3 size: 17 residues. The CDR3 nucleotides are TGTGCCAGCAGCTTAGCGTACCTAGCGGGGCGCACAGATACGCAGTATTTT. Translation gives CASSLAYLAGRTDTQYF.

Comments on this clonotype: A much larger clone sits a single nucleotide away, making a read error possible. The chain combines TRBV29-1 with TRBJ2-5; either TRBD1 or TRBD2 may fit D (5 bases each). Germline V CDR1 and CDR2: SQVTM, ANQGSEA. The CDR3 contains 14 residues. V was trimmed by 6 bases and J by 11 bases, leaving 25 bases between them. The CDR3 here is CSVETGTACNEQYF. DNA for the CDR3: TGCAGCGTCGAAACCGGGACGGCCTGCAATGAGCAGTACTTC. Complete variable domain (other parts from reference TRBV29-1 and TRBJ2-5): SAVISQKPSRDICQRGTSLTIQCQVDSQVTMMFWYRQQPGQSLTLIATANQGSEATYESGFVIDKFPISRPNLTFSTLTVSNMSPEDSSIYLCSVETGTACNEQYFGPGTRLLVL.

This clonotype was counted only a few times. The rearrangement joins TRBV6-5 to TRBJ1-3; D is possibly TRBD1 (6 bases). Germline V gene sequence: CDR1 MNHEY, CDR2 SVGAGI. The CDR3 has 18 amino acids. Trimming took 4 bases from V and 5 from J, leaving 24 bases between them. Written as DNA, the CDR3 is TGTGCCAGCAGTTCGCGAGGGGGGGGACTCCCATCCAGAAACACCATATATTTT. Its protein is CASSSRGGGLPSRNTIYF.

This clonotype occurred a few times. The gene calls are TRBV14 and TRBJ2-5; D possibly corresponds to TRBD1 (6 bases). This CDR3 comprises 13 residues. V was clipped by 1 base and J by 4 bases, with 7 bases between them. Germline V gene sequence: CDR1 SGHDN, CDR2 FVKESK. CDR3 in amino acids: CASSQARGETQYF. CDR3 bases: TGTGCCAGCAGCCAAGCCAGGGGAGAGACCCAGTACTTC.

This clonotype was seen a handful of times. The chain has TRBV5-1 and TRBJ1-1, with D possibly TRBD1 on 6 matching bases. The germline V gene has CDR1 SGHRS and CDR2 YFSETQ. The length of the CDR3 is 13 residues. Trimming left V 3 bases short and J 5 bases short, with 11 bases between. DNA for the CDR3: TGCGCCAGCAGCTGGGACACAGGGACTGAAGCTTTCTTT. Its translation: CASSWDTGTEAFF.

The gene calls are TRBV20-1 and TRBJ2-5; 10 nucleotides match TRBD1. The ends lost 0 bases at V and 2 bases at J; junction bases unmatched: 3. Germline-derived CDR1 and CDR2 are DFQATT and SNEGSKA (reference sequence). The CDR3 has 15 residues. The CDR3 sequence: CSARDGTGAQETQYF. The CDR3 DNA is TGCAGTGCTAGAGATGGGACAGGGGCGCAAGAGACCCAGTACTTC.

This clonotype was recorded a few times. The CDR3 nucleotides are TGTGCCAGCAGTCAACCCGTGGGAGGGGCAGATACGCAGTATTTT. It specifies CASSQPVGGADTQYF. The chain carries TRBV28 and TRBJ2-3; TRBD2 matches 7 bases. This CDR3 has 15 residues. After removal of 5 bases from V and 4 bases from J, the junction contained 9 bases not matched to a gene. Looked up from germline, CDR1 is MDHEN and CDR2 is SYDVKM.

This clonotype was recorded at least ten times. The chain couples TRBV4-1 to TRBJ2-3; 9 nucleotides line up with TRBD1. Germline V CDR1 and CDR2: MGHRA, YSYEKL. The CDR3 runs 16 residues. J gave up 3 bases and V 6 bases, and 10 bases lay outside the gene matches. The CDR3 loop is CASRTRPGQGTDTQYF. In nucleotides, the CDR3 is TGCGCCAGCAGGACCCGTCCGGGACAGGGAACAGATACGCAGTATTTT.

There are a few counts of this clonotype. The V and J genes are TRBV10-3 and TRBJ2-3; D call uncertain. Germline assignment: CDR1 ENHRY and CDR2 SYGVKD. This CDR3 has 17 residues. Trimming stripped 4 bases from V and 1 base from J, with 18 bases between. CDR3: CAISGLTRSSGTDTQYF. CDR3 sequence (DNA): TGTGCCATCAGTGGCCTCACTCGCTCCTCTGGCACAGATACGCAGTATTTT.

Many counts were recorded for this clonotype. The chain uses TRBV9 and TRBJ2-2, with 8 bases aligning to TRBD2. Germline V lookup: CDR1 SGDLS, CDR2 YYNGEE. V gave up 2 bases and J gave up 2 bases; unmatched junction bases: 2. The CDR3 has 15 residues. The CDR3 coding sequence is TGTGCCAGCAGCGTCGGGGGGGCAAACACCGGGGAGCTGTTTTTT. As protein: CASSVGGANTGELFF. Complete variable domain (other parts from reference TRBV9 and TRBJ2-2): DSGVTQTPKHLITATGQRVTLRCSPRSGDLSVYWYQQSLDQGLQFLIQYYNGEERAKGNILERFSAQQFPDLHSELNLSSLELGDSALYFCASSVGGANTGELFFGEGSRLTVL.